A selection of T cell receptor beta chains follows, all from one sample in a study of blood T cell repertoires in COVID-19. Clones were read by immunoSEQ multiplex PCR, and TCRdb kept only the in-frame ones, dropping some. The table lists hundreds of thousands of clones, roughly 89% of them singletons. What was sequenced was PBMCs or T cells enriched from blood (not recorded which). The receptors were gathered from a middle-aged woman who had recovered from COVID-19. The CDR3 runs from the conserved cysteine through the conserved F or W. A D gene is named only where the DNA matches it firmly. The size entry is marked missing in some rows and otherwise reads once, few, many or a size class.

TRBJ1-5 | TRBV28 | - | - | CASSLPDRSNQPQHF | TGTGCCAGCAGTTTACCTGACAGGAGCAATCAGCCCCAGCATTTT
TRBJ1-1 | TRBV28 | - | - | CASRPPRMNTEAFF | TGTGCCAGCAGGCCACCTAGGATGAACACTGAAGCTTTCTTT
TRBJ2-3 | TRBV25-1 | - | - | CASSAYSGTTDTQYF | TGTGCCAGCAGCGCTTACAGCGGTACCACAGATACGCAGTATTTT
TRBJ1-5 | TRBV15 | - | - | CATSRDISNQPQHF | TGTGCCACCAGCAGAGATATAAGCAATCAGCCCCAGCATTTT
TRBJ2-1 | TRBV11-2 | - | - | CASSLGGTGLLEQFF | TGTGCCAGCAGCTTAGGGGGGACTGGACTCTTGGAGCAGTTCTTC
TRBJ2-1 | TRBV4-1 | few | - | CASSPRGINEQFF | TGCGCCAGCAGCCCCCGAGGGATCAATGAGCAGTTCTTC
TRBJ1-3 | TRBV24-1 | few | - | CATRYRVTDGNTIYF | TGTGCCACCAGGTACAGGGTCACTGACGGAAACACCATATATTTT
TRBJ2-7 | TRBV7-9 | - | - | CASSLVVGTSPLNVNEQYF | TGTGCCAGCAGCTTAGTCGTTGGCACTAGCCCCCTTAATGTGAACGAGCAGTACTTC
TRBJ1-1 | TRBV24-1 | - | - | CATNLTTVLNTEAFF | TGTGCCACCAACCTTACTACGGTCCTTAACACTGAAGCTTTCTTT
TRBJ2-3 | TRBV11-2 | once | TRBD2 | CASSAGLAGADTQYF | TGTGCCAGCAGCGCGGGACTAGCGGGAGCAGATACGCAGTATTTT
TRBJ1-2 | TRBV7-2 | few | TRBD1 | CASSLVDRVILNYGYTF | TGTGCCAGCAGCTTAGTGGACAGGGTTATACTTAACTATGGCTACACCTTC
TRBJ2-3 | TRBV6-1 | few | TRBD2 | CASSERLWVATSGPTDTQYF | TGTGCCAGCAGTGAAAGGCTGTGGGTGGCAACTAGCGGTCCCACAGATACGCAGTATTTT
TRBJ1-1 | TRBV5-8 | - | - | CASSLGHLGNTEAFF | TGTGCCAGCAGCTTAGGACACCTAGGGAACACTGAAGCTTTCTTT
TRBJ2-7 | TRBV7-9 | - | - | CASSPGGGGFYEQYF | TGTGCCAGCAGCCCCGGCGGCGGCGGATTCTACGAGCAGTACTTC
TRBJ1-4 | TRBV29-1 | - | - | CSARGGANEKLFF | TGCAGCGCCAGAGGGGGTGCTAATGAAAAACTGTTTTTT
TRBJ2-6 | TRBV4-3 | - | TRBD1 | CASSQDPGQGEPGANVLTF | TGCGCCAGCAGCCAAGATCCGGGACAGGGGGAGCCTGGGGCCAACGTCCTGACTTTC
TRBJ2-7 | TRBV29-1 | - | - | CSVVGDHEQYF | TGCAGCGTTGTAGGGGATCACGAGCAGTACTTC
TRBJ2-1 | TRBV28 | - | TRBD1 | CASSPDRAGRQFF | TGTGCCAGCAGCCCGGACAGGGCGGGGAGGCAGTTCTTC
TRBJ2-1 | TRBV9 | - | TRBD2 | CASGELAGGSRKQFF | TGTGCCAGTGGAGAACTAGCGGGAGGAAGTAGAAAGCAGTTCTTC
TRBJ1-6 | TRBV30 | - | - | CAWSVVHRTHSPLHF | TGTGCCTGGAGTGTGGTGCACAGGACCCATTCACCCCTCCACTTT
TRBJ1-3 | TRBV5-1 | - | - | CASSAGGSGNTIYF | TGCGCCAGCAGCGCGGGGGGCTCTGGAAACACCATATATTTT
TRBJ2-1 | TRBV28 | - | TRBD2 | CASNLAGVNEQFF | TGTGCCAGCAACCTAGCGGGAGTAAATGAGCAGTTCTTC
TRBJ1-6 | TRBV28 | - | TRBD1 | CALRASGTANSPLHF | TGTGCCCTAAGGGCATCCGGGACAGCAAATTCACCCCTCCACTTT